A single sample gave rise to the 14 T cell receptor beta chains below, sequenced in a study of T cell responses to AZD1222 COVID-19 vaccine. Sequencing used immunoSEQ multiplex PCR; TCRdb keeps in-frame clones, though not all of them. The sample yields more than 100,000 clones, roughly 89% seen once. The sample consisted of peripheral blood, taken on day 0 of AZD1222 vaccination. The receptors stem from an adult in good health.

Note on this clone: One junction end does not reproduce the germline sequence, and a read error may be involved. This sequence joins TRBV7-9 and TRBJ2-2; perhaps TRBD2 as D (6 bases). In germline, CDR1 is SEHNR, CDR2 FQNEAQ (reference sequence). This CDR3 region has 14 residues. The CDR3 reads CASSLAAGTGELFF. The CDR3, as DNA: TGTGCCAGCAGTTTAGCGGCAGGGACCGGGGAGCTGTTTTTT.

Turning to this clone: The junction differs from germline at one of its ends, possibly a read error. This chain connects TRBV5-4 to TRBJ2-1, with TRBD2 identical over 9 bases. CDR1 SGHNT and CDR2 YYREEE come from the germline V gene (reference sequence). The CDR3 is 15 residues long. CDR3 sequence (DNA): TGTGCCAGCAACTTGGGCGGGAGGGGTTCCAATGAGCAGTTCTTC. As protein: CASNLGGRGSNEQFF.

CDR3 amino acids: CSARVSGNTIYF. For the CDR3, the DNA is TGCAGCGCCAGGGTCTCTGGAAACACCATATATTTT. The chain links TRBV29-1 to TRBJ1-3; tentatively, D is TRBD1 (5 bases). Germline V gives CDR1 SQVTM, CDR2 ANQGSEA. Trimming removed 7 bases at V and 0 bases at J, with 7 bases between. The CDR3 totals 12 residues.

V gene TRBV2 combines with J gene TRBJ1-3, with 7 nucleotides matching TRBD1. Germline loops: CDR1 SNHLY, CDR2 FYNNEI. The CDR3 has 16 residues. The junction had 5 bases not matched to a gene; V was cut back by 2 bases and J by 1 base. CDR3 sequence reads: CASSETGAHSGNTIYF. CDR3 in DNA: TGTGCCAGCAGTGAAACAGGGGCGCATTCTGGAAACACCATATATTTT.

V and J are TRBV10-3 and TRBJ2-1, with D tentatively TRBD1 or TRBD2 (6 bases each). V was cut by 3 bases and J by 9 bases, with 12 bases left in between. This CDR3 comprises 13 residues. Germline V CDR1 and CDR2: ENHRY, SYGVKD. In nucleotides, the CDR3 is TGTGCCATCAGTGATTCACGGGGGCCTGAGCAGTTCTTC. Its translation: CAISDSRGPEQFF.

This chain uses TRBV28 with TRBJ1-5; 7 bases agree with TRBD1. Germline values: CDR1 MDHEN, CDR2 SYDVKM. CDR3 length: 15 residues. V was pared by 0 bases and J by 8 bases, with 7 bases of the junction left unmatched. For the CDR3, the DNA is TGTGCCAGCAGTTTATGGGGGACAGCTCGGGAGCCCCAGCATTTT. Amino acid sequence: CASSLWGTAREPQHF.

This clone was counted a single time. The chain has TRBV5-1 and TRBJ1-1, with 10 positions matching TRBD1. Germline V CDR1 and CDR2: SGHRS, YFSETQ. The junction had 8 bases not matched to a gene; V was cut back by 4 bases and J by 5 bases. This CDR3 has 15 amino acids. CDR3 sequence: CASSLIRDRGTEAFF. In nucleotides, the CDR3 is TGCGCCAGCAGCCTTATCCGGGACAGGGGAACTGAAGCTTTCTTT.

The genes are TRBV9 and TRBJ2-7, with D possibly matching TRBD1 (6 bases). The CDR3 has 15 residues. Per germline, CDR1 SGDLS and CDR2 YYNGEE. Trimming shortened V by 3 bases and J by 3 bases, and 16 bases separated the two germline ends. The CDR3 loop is CASSARDTANYEQYF. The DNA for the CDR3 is TGTGCCAGCAGCGCTAGGGACACTGCGAACTACGAGCAGTACTTC.

The DNA for the CDR3 is TGTGCCAGCAGTCCACCTCCCTTTTGGACCCAGTACTTC. It encodes CASSPPPFWTQYF. The gene calls are TRBV28 and TRBJ2-5, with D uncertain. Per germline, CDR1 MDHEN and CDR2 SYDVKM. The CDR3 totals 13 residues. V lost 5 bases and J lost 7, with 14 bases in between.

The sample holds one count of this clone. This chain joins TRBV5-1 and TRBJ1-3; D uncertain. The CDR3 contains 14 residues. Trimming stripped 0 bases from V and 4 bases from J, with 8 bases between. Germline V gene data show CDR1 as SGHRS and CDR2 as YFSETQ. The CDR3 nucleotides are TGCGCCAGCAGCTTGGGTTCAGCAGGAAACACCATATATTTT. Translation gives CASSLGSAGNTIYF. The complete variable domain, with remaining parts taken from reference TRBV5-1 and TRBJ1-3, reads KAGVTQTPRYLIKTRGQQVTLSCSPISGHRSVSWYQQTPGQGLQFLFEYFSETQRNKGNFPGRFSGRQFSNSRSEMNVSTLELGDSALYLCASSLGSAGNTIYFGEGSWLTVV.

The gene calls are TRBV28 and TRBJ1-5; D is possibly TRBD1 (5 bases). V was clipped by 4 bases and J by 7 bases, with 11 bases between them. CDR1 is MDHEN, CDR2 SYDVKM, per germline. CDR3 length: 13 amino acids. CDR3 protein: CASSSSTVQPQHF. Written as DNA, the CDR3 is TGTGCCAGCAGTTCGTCGACAGTCCAGCCCCAGCATTTT.

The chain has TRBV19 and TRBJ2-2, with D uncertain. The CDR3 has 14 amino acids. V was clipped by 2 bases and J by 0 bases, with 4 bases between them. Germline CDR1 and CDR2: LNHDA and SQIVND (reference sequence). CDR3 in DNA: TGTGCCAGTAGTATAAGCTCGAACACCGGGGAGCTGTTTTTT. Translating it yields CASSISSNTGELFF.

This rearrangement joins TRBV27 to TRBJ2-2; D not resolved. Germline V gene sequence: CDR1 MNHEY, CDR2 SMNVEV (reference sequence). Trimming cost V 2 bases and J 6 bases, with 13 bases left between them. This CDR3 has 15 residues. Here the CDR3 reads CASSLRVGNPGELFF. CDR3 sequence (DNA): TGTGCCAGCAGTTTAAGGGTAGGGAATCCCGGGGAGCTGTTTTTT.

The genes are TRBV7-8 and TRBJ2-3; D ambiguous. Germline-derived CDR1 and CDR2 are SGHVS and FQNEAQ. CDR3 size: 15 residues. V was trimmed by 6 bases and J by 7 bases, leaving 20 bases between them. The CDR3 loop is CASSQTAFSRHTQYF. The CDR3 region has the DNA TGTGCCAGCAGTCAAACCGCCTTCAGCCGCCATACGCAGTATTTT.